This T cell receptor beta chain was sequenced in a study of blood T cell repertoires in COVID-19. Looking at the study overall: Samples representing acute and convalescent COVID-19 were sourced from the United States, Italy and Spain. Sources were T cells, B-cell-depleted T cells, or PBMCs; the material itself was cDNA or gDNA.

CDR1 and CDR2 from the germline V gene are SGHTA and FQGTGA. The CDR3 has 15 amino acids. Remarks on this clone: At one end, the junction sequence differs from germline, possibly due to a read error.

The Seattle patients, enrolled during active infection, were followed longitudinally. Source study methods: Researchers report that nucleated cell counts were estimated from reference gene primer amplification. TCRdb's table, derived via immunoSEQ multiplex PCR, lists solely in-frame clones and lacks some. The DNA was the basis for D and trimming; V, J and clone size are from that table. The sample carries over 150,000 clones, 70% to 90% recorded once. Sequencing was performed on peripheral blood. The chain uses TRBV7-3 and TRBJ2-1; D might be TRBD2 (6 bases). The receptor comes from a man in his 60s with COVID-19, enrolled during active disease. CDR3 sequence: CASSLTSISYNEQFF. As DNA, the CDR3 is TGTGCCAGCAGCCTAACTAGCATCTCCTACAATGAGCAGTTCTTC.